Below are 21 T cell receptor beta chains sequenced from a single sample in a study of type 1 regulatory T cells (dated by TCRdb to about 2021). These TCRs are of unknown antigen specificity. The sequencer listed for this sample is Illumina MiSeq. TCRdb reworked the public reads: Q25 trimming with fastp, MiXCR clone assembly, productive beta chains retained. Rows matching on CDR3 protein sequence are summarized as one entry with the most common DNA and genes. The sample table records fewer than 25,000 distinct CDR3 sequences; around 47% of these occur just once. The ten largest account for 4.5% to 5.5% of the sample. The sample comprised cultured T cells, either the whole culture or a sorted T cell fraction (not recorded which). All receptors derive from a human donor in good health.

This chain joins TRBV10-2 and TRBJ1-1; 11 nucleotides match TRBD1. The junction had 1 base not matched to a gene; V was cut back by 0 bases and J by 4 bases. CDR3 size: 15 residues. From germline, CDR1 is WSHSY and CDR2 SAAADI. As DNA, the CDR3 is TGCGCCAGCAGTGAGTCAGGGACAGGGGGCACTGAAGCTTTCTTT. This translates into CASSESGTGGTEAFF.

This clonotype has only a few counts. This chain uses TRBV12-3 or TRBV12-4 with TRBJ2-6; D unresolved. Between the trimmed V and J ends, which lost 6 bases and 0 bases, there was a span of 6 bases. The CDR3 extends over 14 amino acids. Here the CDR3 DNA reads TGTGCCAGCAGCCAGATCTCTGGGGCCAACGTCCTGACTTTC. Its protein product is CASSQISGANVLTF.

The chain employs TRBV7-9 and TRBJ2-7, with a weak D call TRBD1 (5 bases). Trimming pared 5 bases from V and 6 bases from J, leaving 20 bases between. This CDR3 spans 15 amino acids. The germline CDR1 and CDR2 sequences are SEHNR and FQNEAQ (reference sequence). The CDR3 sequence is CASSQGVAGHGEQYF. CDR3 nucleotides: TGTGCCAGCAGCCAAGGGGTGGCAGGACATGGCGAGCAGTACTTC.

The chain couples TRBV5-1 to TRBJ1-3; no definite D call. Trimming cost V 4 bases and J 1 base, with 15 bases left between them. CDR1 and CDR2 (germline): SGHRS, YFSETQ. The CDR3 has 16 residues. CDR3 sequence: CASSPESVGSGNTIYF. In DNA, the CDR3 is TGCGCCAGCAGCCCGGAGTCGGTTGGATCTGGAAACACCATATATTTT.

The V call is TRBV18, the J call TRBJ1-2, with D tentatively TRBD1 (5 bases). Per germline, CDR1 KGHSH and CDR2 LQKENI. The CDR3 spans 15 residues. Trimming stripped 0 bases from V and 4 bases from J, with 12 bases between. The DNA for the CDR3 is TGTGCCAGCTCACCACCGGTCAGGGAGGCCTATGGCTACACCTTC. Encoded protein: CASSPPVREAYGYTF. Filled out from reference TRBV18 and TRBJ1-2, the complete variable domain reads NAGVMQNPRHLVRRRGQEARLRCSPMKGHSHVYWYRQLPEEGLKFMVYLQKENIIDESGMPKERFSAEFPKEGPSILRIQQVVRGDSAAYFCASSPPVREAYGYTFGSGTRLTVV.

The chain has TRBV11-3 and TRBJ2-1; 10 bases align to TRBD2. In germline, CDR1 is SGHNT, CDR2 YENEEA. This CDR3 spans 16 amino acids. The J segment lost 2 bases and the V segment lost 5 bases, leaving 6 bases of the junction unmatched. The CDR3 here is CASSDVLAGTYNEQFF. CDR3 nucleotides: TGTGCCAGCAGCGATGTACTAGCGGGGACCTACAATGAGCAGTTCTTC.

Here the CDR3 reads CASSRGTGWTEAFF. CDR3 in DNA: TGTGCCAGCAGTCGAGGGACAGGCTGGACTGAAGCTTTCTTT. The chain couples TRBV12-3 or TRBV12-4 to TRBJ1-1; 8 bases are a match to TRBD1. V was pared by 5 bases and J by 5 bases, with 7 bases of the junction left unmatched. The CDR3 runs to 14 residues.

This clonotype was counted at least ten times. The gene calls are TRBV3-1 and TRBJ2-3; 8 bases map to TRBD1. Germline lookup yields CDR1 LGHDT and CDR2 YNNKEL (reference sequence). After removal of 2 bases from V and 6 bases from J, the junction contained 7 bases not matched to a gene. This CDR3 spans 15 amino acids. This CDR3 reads CASSQRTGSVDTQYF. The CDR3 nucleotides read TGTGCCAGCAGCCAACGGACAGGGAGCGTGGATACGCAGTATTTT.

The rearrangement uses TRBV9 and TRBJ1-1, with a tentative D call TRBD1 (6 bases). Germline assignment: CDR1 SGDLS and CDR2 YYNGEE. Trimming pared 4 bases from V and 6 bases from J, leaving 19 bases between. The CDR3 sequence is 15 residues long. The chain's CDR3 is CASSLQTGDLAEAFF. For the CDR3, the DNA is TGTGCCAGCAGCTTACAGACAGGTGACCTCGCTGAAGCTTTCTTT.

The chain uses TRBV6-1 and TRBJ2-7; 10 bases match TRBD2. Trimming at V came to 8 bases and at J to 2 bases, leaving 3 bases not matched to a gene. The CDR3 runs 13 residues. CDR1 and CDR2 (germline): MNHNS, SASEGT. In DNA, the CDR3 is TGTGCCAGCCTAGCGGGGGCAACCTACGAGCAGTACTTC. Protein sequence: CASLAGATYEQYF.

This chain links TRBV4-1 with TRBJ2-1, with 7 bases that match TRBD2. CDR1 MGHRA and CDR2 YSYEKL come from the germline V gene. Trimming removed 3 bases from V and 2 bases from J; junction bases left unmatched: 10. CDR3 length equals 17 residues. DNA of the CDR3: TGCGCCAGCAGCCAGGGGTGGGGCGGGGGACCCTACAATGAGCAGTTCTTC. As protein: CASSQGWGGGPYNEQFF.

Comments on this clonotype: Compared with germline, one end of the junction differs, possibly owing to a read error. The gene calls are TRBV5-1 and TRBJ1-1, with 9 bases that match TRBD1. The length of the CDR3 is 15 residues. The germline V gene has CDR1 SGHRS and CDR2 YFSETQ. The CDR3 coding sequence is TGCGCTAGCAGCCGGACAGGGGAGGGGACCACTGAAGCTTTCTTT. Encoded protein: CASSRTGEGTTEAFF. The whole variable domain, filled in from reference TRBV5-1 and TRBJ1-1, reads KAGVTQTPRYLIKTRGQQVTLSCSPISGHRSVSWYQQTPGQGLQFLFEYFSETQRNKGNFPGRFSGRQFSNSRSEMNVSTLELGDSALYLCASSRTGEGTTEAFFGQGTRLTVV.

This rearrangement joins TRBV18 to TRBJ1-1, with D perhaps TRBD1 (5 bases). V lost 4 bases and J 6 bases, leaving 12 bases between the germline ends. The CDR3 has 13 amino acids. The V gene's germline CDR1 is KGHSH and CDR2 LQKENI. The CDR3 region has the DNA TGTGCCAGCTCACGAACCGGGGGGTCTGAAGCTTTCTTT. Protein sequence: CASSRTGGSEAFF.

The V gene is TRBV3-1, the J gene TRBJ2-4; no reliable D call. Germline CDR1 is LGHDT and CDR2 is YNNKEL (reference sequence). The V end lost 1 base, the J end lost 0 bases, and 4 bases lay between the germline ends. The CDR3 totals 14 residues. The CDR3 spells CASSQGLAKNIQYF. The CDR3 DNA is TGTGCCAGCAGCCAAGGGTTAGCCAAAAACATTCAGTACTTC.

The CDR3 DNA is TGTGCCTGGAGTCTAGACCGCTCTGGAAACACCATATATTTT. Amino acid sequence: CAWSLDRSGNTIYF. The chain links TRBV30 to TRBJ1-3, with D hard to call. Trimming cost V 2 bases and J 0 bases, with 8 bases left between them. Germline lookup yields CDR1 GTSNPN and CDR2 SVGIG (reference sequence). The length of the CDR3 is 14 residues. The full variable domain, with the rest looked up from reference TRBV30 and TRBJ1-3, is SQTIHQWPATLVQPVGSPLSLECTVEGTSNPNLYWYRQAAGRGLQLLFYSVGIGQISSEVPQNLSASRPQDRQFILSSKKLLLSDSGFYLCAWSLDRSGNTIYFGEGSWLTVV.

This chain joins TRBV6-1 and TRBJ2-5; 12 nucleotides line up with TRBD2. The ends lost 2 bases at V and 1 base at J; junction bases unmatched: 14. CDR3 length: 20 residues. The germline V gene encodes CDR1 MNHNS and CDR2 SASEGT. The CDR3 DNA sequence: TGTGCCAGCAGTGAAAGATCGACTAGCGGGGGTTCTCTCCCCCAAGAGACCCAGTACTTC. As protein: CASSERSTSGGSLPQETQYF.

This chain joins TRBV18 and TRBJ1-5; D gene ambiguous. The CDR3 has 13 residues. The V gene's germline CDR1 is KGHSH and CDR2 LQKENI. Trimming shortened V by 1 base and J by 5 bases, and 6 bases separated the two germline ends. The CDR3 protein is CASSPQVDQPQHF. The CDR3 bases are TGTGCCAGCTCACCACAGGTAGATCAGCCCCAGCATTTT.

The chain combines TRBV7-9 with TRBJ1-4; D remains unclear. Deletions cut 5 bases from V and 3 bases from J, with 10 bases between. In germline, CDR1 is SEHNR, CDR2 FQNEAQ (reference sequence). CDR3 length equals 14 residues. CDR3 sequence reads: CASSPGTANEKLFF. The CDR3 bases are TGTGCCAGCAGCCCTGGCACAGCTAATGAAAAACTGTTTTTT. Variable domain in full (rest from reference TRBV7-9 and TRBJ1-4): DTGVSQNPRHKITKRGQNVTFRCDPISEHNRLYWYRQTLGQGPEFLTYFQNEAQLEKSRLLSDRFSAERPKGSFSTLEIQRTEQGDSAMYLCASSPGTANEKLFFGSGTQLSVL.

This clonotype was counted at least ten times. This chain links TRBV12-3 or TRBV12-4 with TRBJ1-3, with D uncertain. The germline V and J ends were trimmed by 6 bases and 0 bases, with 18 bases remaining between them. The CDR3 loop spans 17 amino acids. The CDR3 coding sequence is TGTGCCAGCAGCCCGTCCGGGCAGCAGCTCTCTGGAAACACCATATATTTT. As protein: CASSPSGQQLSGNTIYF.

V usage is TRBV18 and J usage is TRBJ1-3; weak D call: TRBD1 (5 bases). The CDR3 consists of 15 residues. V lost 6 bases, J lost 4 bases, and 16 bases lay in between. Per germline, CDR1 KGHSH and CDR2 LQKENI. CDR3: CASSPGGVSGNTIYF. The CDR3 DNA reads TGTGCCAGCTCGCCGGGGGGGGTCTCCGGAAACACCATATATTTT.

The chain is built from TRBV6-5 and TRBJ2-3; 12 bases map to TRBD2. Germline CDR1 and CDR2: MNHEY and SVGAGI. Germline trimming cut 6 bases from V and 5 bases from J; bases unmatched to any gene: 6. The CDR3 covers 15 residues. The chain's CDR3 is CASSSRTSGVDTQYF. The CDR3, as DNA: TGTGCCAGCAGCTCCCGGACTAGCGGGGTAGATACGCAGTATTTT.